This T cell receptor (beta chain) originates from a study of T cell repertoires in cytomegalovirus infection. For this clonotype: The antigen is undetermined.

The germline gives CDR1 SGHTA, CDR2 FQGNSA. The germline V and J ends were trimmed by 0 bases and 3 bases, with 12 bases remaining between them. The CDR3 length is 16 residues. TCRdb analysed the reads with MiXCR anew, one entry per CDR3 protein. This sample has about 280,000 distinct CDR3 sequences, with under 25% found just once. The V and J genes are TRBV7-2 and TRBJ2-4; D is unclear. This clonotype originated in a human donor in good health (CMV status not recorded). Some clones in this sample may be carry-over from other donors' samples. Sequencing used cultured PBMCs, obtained from culture after CMV antigen stimulation. The CDR3 loop reads CASSLASSNNKNIQYF. In DNA form, the CDR3 reads TGTGCCAGCAGCTTAGCTTCCTCAAACAACAAAAACATTCAGTACTTC.